The text below deals with one T cell receptor beta chain. What this receptor recognizes is not known. Base qualities are missing; no much larger clone stands one base away. The sample is drawn from a study of T cells after yellow fever vaccination (dated by TCRdb to the late 2010s). Regarding the research as a whole: The SMART-Seq v4 Ultra Low Input RNA kit was used to prepare libraries from fractions with low cell numbers. Bulk TCR alpha and beta repertoires were sequenced longitudinally to track T-cell clones before and after primary and booster YFV17D yellow fever vaccination. Blood was collected at multiple timepoints before and after primary and secondary immunization, and bulk PBMC replicates and cell subsets were isolated. Two healthy male donors, one aged 18 to 30 and one aged 30 to 40 years, were included in the cohort.

TCR cDNA was synthesized by 5'RACE template switching, which introduced a universal primer site and unique molecular identifiers. Priming of cDNA synthesis was performed from both the TCR alpha and TCR beta constant segments. Library amplification used two PCR steps, and the second PCR step added sample barcodes and sequencing adapters. Sequencing of libraries was performed on Illumina HiSeq 2500 (2x100 bp) or NovaSeq (2x150 bp). In the paper's pipeline: Reads were demultiplexed and collapsed into UMI consensus sequences with MIGEC, and V(D)J alignment was performed with MiXCR. Clonotypes responding to the vaccine were identified with edgeR on replicate PBMC samples, with the criteria of FDR below 0.01 and a log2 fold change above 5 up to day 15. Bulk clonotypes were assigned CD4 or CD8 identity according to which sequenced CD4 or CD8 repertoire held them at higher abundance. TCRdb passed the public sequencing reads through fastp at Q25 and MiXCR, retaining productive beta sequences. A single entry per CDR3 protein holds the most common genes and DNA from its merged rows. The V and J calls, along with clone size, are taken from TCRdb and not from the paper's own processing. The sample yields roughly 500,000 distinct CDR3 sequences; 19% were counted once. The ten largest make up roughly 13% of the sample.

This specimen's treatment or condition label, interpreted: live attenuated yellow fever vaccine strain. At every blood-draw timepoint, two biological replicates of bulk PBMCs were collected. A standard Ficoll-Paque protocol was used to isolate PBMCs from peripheral blood. TriZol was used to extract RNA from bulk PBMCs, from CD4 and CD8 fractions, and from dextramer-positive and dextramer-negative fractions. Clipping removes 11 bases from V and 1 base from J, with 7 as the unmatched junction base count. Including cysteine and phenylalanine, the CDR3 has 14 amino acids. The kept DNA is CDR3 alone, 42 bases in frame from the first base. General study outcomes and caveats: The secondary T-cell response was weaker than the primary response but faster, peaking on day 5 instead of day 15. FACS-sorted repertoires could contain abundant contaminating clonotypes from the bulk population, so computational filtering was required. After the booster, most of the clones that had expanded following primary vaccination were detected again (around 97% of CD4 and around 88% of CD8), which suggests that memory was broadly maintained. Only two donors were included in the study, so the extent to which the findings can be generalized is limited. A small share of clonotypes was detected in both CD4 and CD8 compartments, with the overlap likely arising from convergent recombination.

The receptor was isolated from a man in his thirties or forties who received the YFV17D yellow fever vaccine. The sequence is built from TRBV12-3 or TRBV12-4 and TRBJ2-7, with 11 junctional bases fitting TRBD2. Sequencing used PBMCs, obtained 15 days after the yellow fever booster vaccination. The nucleotide sequence reads as follows: TGTGCCGGCACCGGGACTAGCGGTTCCTACGAGCAGTACTTC. Its protein is CAGTGTSGSYEQYF.